This is a list of T cell receptor beta chains from one sample in a study of blood T cell repertoires in COVID-19. Profiling relied on immunoSEQ multiplex PCR, and the TCRdb table lists in-frame clones only, not all of them. The sample shows 90,000 to 130,000 clones, more than 75% of them seen only once. Sequenced material: peripheral blood. These receptors were collected from a man aged 40-49 years with acute or convalescent COVID-19. Each CDR3 is given with its conserved first and last residue. Fields, in order: CDR3 DNA, CDR3 protein, D gene, clone size, V gene, J gene. The D gene is left open where the match is weak. Clone sizes are given selectively: once, few, many, or a class where the clone is expanded.

TGTGCCAGTACCAACTCCGGGACAGCGGAATACGAGCAGTACTTC	CASTNSGTAEYEQYF	TRBD1	once	TRBV19	TRBJ2-7
TGTGCCACCAGCAGGCTTGGGGGCAACCTTTGGGGATATGGCTACACCTTC	CATSRLGGNLWGYGYTF	.	.	TRBV15	TRBJ1-2
TGCGCCAGCAGCCAAGACCGACAGACTAATGAAAAACTGTTTTTT	CASSQDRQTNEKLFF	.	.	TRBV4-1	TRBJ1-4
TGTGCCAGCAGCTTAGAGCTAGCGGGAGGAAATGAGCAGTTCTTC	CASSLELAGGNEQFF	TRBD2	.	TRBV7-9	TRBJ2-1
TGTGCCTGGAGTGTACTAAAGGACACCCATAGCAATCAGCCCCAGCATTTT	CAWSVLKDTHSNQPQHF	.	.	TRBV30	TRBJ1-5
TGCGCCAGCAGCCAAGATTATACGGGAGGCACAGATACGCAGTATTTT	CASSQDYTGGTDTQYF	.	.	TRBV4-1	TRBJ2-3
TGTGCCAGCAGCCCTTCGGTTTCAACTAATGAAAAACTGTTTTTT	CASSPSVSTNEKLFF	.	few	TRBV9	TRBJ1-4
TGTGCCAGCAGCTTATCTATCGGACTAGTCTGGACCGGGGAGCTGTTTTTT	CASSLSIGLVWTGELFF	TRBD2	.	TRBV7-8	TRBJ2-2
TGCGCCAGCAGCTCCGGGACACCCTATGGCTACACCTTC	CASSSGTPYGYTF	.	.	TRBV5-1	TRBJ1-2
TGTGCCAGCAGCTTGGCCGACAGAATCTCCTATAATTCACCCCTCCACTTT	CASSLADRISYNSPLHF	.	.	TRBV5-6	TRBJ1-6
TGTGCCAGCAGCTCTACAGGGCCGGGCAATGAGCAGTTCTTC	CASSSTGPGNEQFF	.	.	TRBV11-2	TRBJ2-1
TGTGCCAGCAGTTACTCCGGGACAGCGAACACTGAAGCTTTCTTT	CASSYSGTANTEAFF	TRBD1	few	TRBV6-5	TRBJ1-1
TGTGCCATCAGTCTGAGCACCGGGGAGCTGTTTTTT	CAISLSTGELFF	.	.	TRBV10-3	TRBJ2-2
TGTGCCAGCAGCTCGTGGGGAGGGCAGGGCCAGCCCCAGCATTTT	CASSSWGGQGQPQHF	.	.	TRBV7-8	TRBJ1-5
TGTGCCAGCAGCTTAGTTGGGGGCAAGGGCGCTGAAGCTTTCTTT	CASSLVGGKGAEAFF	.	.	TRBV11-2	TRBJ1-1
TGCGCCAGCAGCCGACAGGGAGAAGAGACCCAGTACTTC	CASSRQGEETQYF	TRBD1	.	TRBV5-1	TRBJ2-5
TGTGCCAGTAGTATGAACAGGAATGAGCAGTTCTTC	CASSMNRNEQFF	.	.	TRBV19	TRBJ2-1
TGTGCCAGCAGTTCAGGGAGGTCACCCACAGATACGCAGTATTTT	CASSSGRSPTDTQYF	.	.	TRBV27	TRBJ2-3
TGTGCCAGCAGCCGAGGGACTCAAGAGACCCAGTACTTC	CASSRGTQETQYF	.	.	TRBV7-8	TRBJ2-5
TGTGCCAGCACCCTACAGGGATCGTACGAGCAGTACTTC	CASTLQGSYEQYF	.	once	TRBV2	TRBJ2-7
TGTGCCAGCAGCTCCTACTCCCCGGGACTAGGGGATAACACAGATACGCAGTATTTT	CASSSYSPGLGDNTDTQYF	TRBD2	.	TRBV3-1/TRBV3-2	TRBJ2-3
TGTGCCAGCAGTTTATCCAGGGACTCCTACAATGAGCAGTTCTTC	CASSLSRDSYNEQFF	.	.	TRBV27	TRBJ2-1
TGTGCCAGCAGAGATAATAACCCAGGCCAGCCCCAGCATTTT	CASRDNNPGQPQHF	.	.	TRBV27	TRBJ1-5
TGTGCCAGCAGTCCAGACAGGGGGCGGTACGAGCAGTACTTC	CASSPDRGRYEQYF	TRBD1	.	TRBV6-2/TRBV6-3	TRBJ2-7
TGTGCCTGGAGTCCCTCGGCCCCGGGACTAGCCTACTACGAGCAGTACTTC	CAWSPSAPGLAYYEQYF	TRBD2	.	TRBV30	TRBJ2-7
TGTGCCAGCAGTACCTCTCTACCTACCTCCGAGCAGTACTTC	CASSTSLPTSEQYF	.	once	TRBV6-6	TRBJ2-7
TGTGCCAGTAGACCGGGTCCCGGTAATGAAAAACTGTTTTTT	CASRPGPGNEKLFF	.	.	TRBV19	TRBJ1-4
TGTGCCATCAGTGTGGACAGGGGGCGTGAAAAACTGTTTTTT	CAISVDRGREKLFF	TRBD1	.	TRBV10-3	TRBJ1-4
TGTGCCAGCAGCTTAGGAGGGGGGGCGGGAGATGAGCAGTTCTTC	CASSLGGGAGDEQFF	.	.	TRBV11-2	TRBJ2-1
TGCGCCAGCAGCCAAGCGGGGAGGCTCAATCAGCCCCAGCATTTT	CASSQAGRLNQPQHF	.	once	TRBV4-1	TRBJ1-5
TGTGCCAGCAGCTTATCATCGGTTTCCGAGCAGTACTTC	CASSLSSVSEQYF	.	.	TRBV11-3	TRBJ2-7
TGTGCCAGTAGTATGAAGTGGAGCGGGAGTACAGATACGCAGTATTTT	CASSMKWSGSTDTQYF	TRBD2	.	TRBV19	TRBJ2-3
TGTGCCAGTAGTATAGGCAGGGGAAACTATGGCTACACCTTC	CASSIGRGNYGYTF	.	.	TRBV19	TRBJ1-2
TGCGCCAGCAGCCTAAAGGGGACAGGGGGAGCTAACTATGGCTACACCTTC	CASSLKGTGGANYGYTF	TRBD1	.	TRBV4-3	TRBJ1-2
TGCAGCGTTGAAGATACCAGCGGGAGCTACAATGAGCAGTTCTTC	CSVEDTSGSYNEQFF	TRBD2	.	TRBV29-1	TRBJ2-1